These 19 T cell receptor beta chains came from one sample sequenced in a study of low-dose radiotherapy and immunotherapy resistance in tumors. Both TCRalpha and TCRbeta chains were reverse transcribed with V-gene-specific primers. TCRs underwent about 22 PCR cycles of amplification with a constant-region primer and V-primer adapter. MiXCR, applied by TCRdb to the reads, yields one record per CDR3 protein. Here the sample spans 30,000 to 45,000 distinct CDR3 sequences, about a fifth being singletons. Stated time point: after trial treatment. The treatment is: LDRT plus nivolumab, ipilimumab, low-dose cyclophosphamide and aspirin (RACIN trial). The specimen comprised PBMCs, sampled after low-dose radiotherapy plus immunotherapy. The receptors were gathered from a female donor with ovarian cancer.

The CDR3, as DNA: TGTGCCAGCAGTGGGGGAGCGGGAGGACGTACAGATACGCAGTATTTT. Its translation is CASSGGAGGRTDTQYF. The genes are TRBV2 and TRBJ2-3; 9 bases match TRBD2. From germline, CDR1 is SNHLY and CDR2 FYNNEI. Trimming removed 4 bases from V and 3 bases from J; junction bases left unmatched: 8. The CDR3 extends over 16 amino acids.

In its sample, this clonotype was seen many times. The gene calls are TRBV7-6 and TRBJ2-3, with a tentative D call TRBD1 (6 bases). The CDR3 length is 17 residues. Germline CDR1 SGHVS, CDR2 FNYEAQ. V shed 2 bases and J shed 5 bases, with 20 bases lying between them. DNA of the CDR3: TGTGCCAGCAGCTTATACCCTCCCCTGGCAGGGGAAGATACGCAGTATTTT. Translating it yields CASSLYPPLAGEDTQYF.

This clonotype was picked up many times. This chain joins TRBV15 and TRBJ2-1; TRBD2 agrees at 13 bases. The CDR3 sequence is 14 residues long. CDR1 is LNHNV and CDR2 is YYDKDF in the germline V gene (reference sequence). V dropped 6 bases and J dropped 5; count of bases not matched to a gene: 1. The CDR3 DNA reads as TGTGCCACCAGGGGGACTAGCGGGAACAATGAGCAGTTCTTC. It translates to CATRGTSGNNEQFF.

Note on this clonotype: Relative to the germline gene, one junction end is altered; a read error may explain this. The CDR3 DNA reads as TGTGCTAGCAGCTTATCGGCGGGGGGGCGAGAGACCCAGTACTTC. Protein: CASSLSAGGRETQYF. The chain uses TRBV7-7 and TRBJ2-5; TRBD2 matches at 9 bases. The CDR3 has 15 residues. Per germline, CDR1 SSHAT and CDR2 FNYEAQ (reference sequence).

This chain connects TRBV14 to TRBJ2-1; no definite D call. CDR3 length: 12 residues. The germline gives CDR1 SGHDN, CDR2 FVKESK. V was clipped by 1 base and J by 12 bases, with 10 bases between them. CDR3 loop: CASSQVGPRQFF. The DNA of the CDR3 is TGTGCCAGCAGCCAAGTGGGCCCTCGGCAGTTCTTC.

This clonotype was counted ten times or more. This chain joins TRBV30 and TRBJ2-1, with 7 nucleotides matching TRBD1. Germline trimming cut 5 bases from V and 2 bases from J; bases unmatched to any gene: 6. Germline-derived CDR1 and CDR2 are GTSNPN and SVGIG (reference sequence). CDR3 length equals 14 residues. For the CDR3, the DNA is TGTGCCTGGTCTCGACAGGGCCCCTACAATGAGCAGTTCTTC. This translates into CAWSRQGPYNEQFF.

There are many counts of this clonotype. V gene TRBV7-8 combines with J gene TRBJ2-3; 9 nucleotides align to TRBD1. In germline, CDR1 is SGHVS, CDR2 FQNEAQ. With V trimmed by 3 bases and J by 3 bases, 1 base remained unmatched. There are 14 residues in the CDR3. The CDR3 is CASSFGQGTDTQYF. The CDR3 DNA follows: TGTGCCAGCAGCTTCGGACAGGGGACAGATACGCAGTATTTT. The whole variable domain, filled in from reference TRBV7-8 and TRBJ2-3, reads GAGVSQSPRYKVAKRGQDVALRCDPISGHVSLFWYQQALGQGPEFLTYFQNEAQLDKSGLPSDRFFAERPEGSVSTLKIQRTQQEDSAVYLCASSFGQGTDTQYFGPGTRLTVL.

This clonotype occurred many times. The chain uses TRBV29-1 and TRBJ2-7, with a weak D call TRBD2 (6 bases). Germline lookup yields CDR1 SQVTM and CDR2 ANQGSEA. Trimming removed 5 bases at V and 6 bases at J, with 17 bases between. The CDR3 loop spans 13 amino acids. The CDR3 region is CSVPRVGGGEQYF. CDR3 nucleotides: TGCAGCGTTCCTAGAGTGGGAGGAGGCGAGCAGTACTTC.

This clonotype was observed a handful of times. The J gene is TRBJ2-1, the V gene TRBV27; TRBD2 matches at 8 bases. Germline V gene sequence: CDR1 MNHEY, CDR2 SMNVEV (reference sequence). The length of the CDR3 is 13 residues. Trimming cost V 8 bases and J 5 bases; bases outside gene matches: 5. CDR3 amino acids: CASRTGGNNEQFF. The CDR3, as DNA: TGTGCCAGCCGAACGGGGGGGAACAATGAGCAGTTCTTC.

At least ten counts were recorded for this clonotype. CDR3 coding DNA: TGTGCCAGCAGTGATTGGACCACCGGAGGGTCAAATCAGCCCCAGCATTTT. As protein: CASSDWTTGGSNQPQHF. The chain links TRBV6-1 to TRBJ1-5; D ambiguous. Germline assignment: CDR1 MNHNS and CDR2 SASEGT. This CDR3 comprises 17 residues. V was shortened by 3 bases and J by 4 bases, with 19 bases between the two germline ends.

V usage is TRBV5-1 and J usage is TRBJ1-5; TRBD1 agrees at 11 bases. Germline assignment: CDR1 SGHRS and CDR2 YFSETQ. CDR3 size: 14 residues. J gave up 5 bases and V 4 bases, and 2 bases lay outside the gene matches. The chain's CDR3 is CASSRGQGDQPQHF. The CDR3 region has the DNA TGCGCCAGCAGCAGGGGACAGGGGGATCAGCCCCAGCATTTT.

On this clonotype: This sequence is one base from a far larger clone and is likely a read error. V usage is TRBV28 and J usage is TRBJ2-1, with 8 positions matching TRBD1. The CDR3 is 14 amino acids. Losses at the gene ends were 7 bases for V and 10 bases for J; bases not matched to a gene: 12. Germline CDR1 reads MDHEN; CDR2 reads SYDVKM. The CDR3 sequence is CASTYRQGLHEQFF. CDR3 bases: TGTGCCAGCACCTACCGACAGGGGCTCCACGAGCAGTTCTTC.

This clonotype was recorded many times. J is TRBJ1-1 and V is TRBV4-2, with D perhaps TRBD1 (5 bases). The V gene's germline CDR1 is LGHNA and CDR2 YNFKEQ. This CDR3 is built from 14 residues. The V end lost 3 bases, the J end lost 1 base, and 9 bases lay between the germline ends. The CDR3 here is CASSHPTGNTEAFF. The CDR3, as DNA: TGTGCCAGCAGCCATCCTACAGGGAACACTGAAGCTTTCTTT.

The V call is TRBV5-1, the J call TRBJ2-7; D is ambiguous. The CDR3 is made up of 12 amino acids. Trimming removed 5 bases from V and 0 bases from J, with 6 bases in between. Looked up from germline, CDR1 is SGHRS and CDR2 is YFSETQ. CDR3 coding DNA: TGCGCCAGCAGGTCCAGCTCCTACGAGCAGTACTTC. Encoded protein: CASRSSSYEQYF.

There are many counts of this clonotype. The chain has TRBV3-1 and TRBJ2-3; D unclear. V was trimmed by 4 bases and J by 0 bases, leaving 11 bases between them. The length of the CDR3 is 15 residues. The germline V gene encodes CDR1 LGHDT and CDR2 YNNKEL (reference sequence). This CDR3 reads CASSRFTGSTDTQYF. DNA for the CDR3: TGTGCCAGCAGCCGGTTTACCGGTAGCACAGATACGCAGTATTTT.

This clonotype was counted at least ten times. This chain joins TRBV7-2 and TRBJ1-1; weak D call: TRBD1 (6 bases). In germline, CDR1 is SGHTA, CDR2 FQGNSA. The V end was cut by 2 bases, the J end by 2 bases, with 9 bases between. The CDR3 consists of 14 residues. The CDR3 coding sequence is TGTGCCAGCAGCTTAATCAGGGGTAACACTGAAGCTTTCTTT. Translation: CASSLIRGNTEAFF.

This clonotype was found many times. The chain uses TRBV6-5 and TRBJ1-1; D gene ambiguous. V gave up 8 bases and J gave up 7 bases, with 11 bases separating them. Germline V gives CDR1 MNHEY, CDR2 SVGAGI. This CDR3 region has 11 residues. CDR3 amino acids: CASSGRGEAFF. The DNA for the CDR3 is TGTGCCAGCTCTGGGCGGGGTGAAGCTTTCTTT.

This clonotype was observed a handful of times. The chain links TRBV18 to TRBJ2-7, with TRBD2 matching over 8 bases. This CDR3 has 19 residues. V trimming: 5 bases; J trimming: 3 bases; junction bases outside the gene matches: 21. Germline-derived CDR1 and CDR2 are KGHSH and LQKENI. CDR3 sequence reads: CASSSFAGTSKNRVYEQYF. For the CDR3, the DNA is TGTGCCAGCTCATCCTTCGCCGGGACTAGTAAAAATCGGGTCTACGAGCAGTACTTC.

This clonotype occurred many times. V is TRBV29-1 and J is TRBJ1-5, with TRBD1 matching over 7 bases. V lost 5 bases and J lost 3; bases outside the gene matches: 4. Germline CDR1 reads SQVTM; CDR2 reads ANQGSEA. There are 13 residues in the CDR3. DNA of the CDR3: TGCAGCGTTCAGCAGGGGGTCAATCAGCCCCAGCATTTT. Translated: CSVQQGVNQPQHF.